These T cell receptor beta chains were read from a single sample in a study of identical twins. One entry per CDR3 protein, called by TCRdb with MiXCR from the 5' RACE reads. The sample lists roughly 770,000 distinct CDR3 sequences, 15% to 20% occurring once. This sample also belongs to another study, concerning T cells expressing NK-cell markers.

The sequenced sample consisted of PBMCs. Receptors were obtained from a woman aged 18-35 years in good health. The CDR3 runs from the conserved cysteine through the conserved F or W. The order of the fields is clone size, D gene, V gene, J gene, CDR3 DNA, CDR3 protein. A D gene is named only where the DNA matches it firmly. Not every row has a clone size; where given, it reads once, few, many or a size class.

few	NA	TRBV6-2/TRBV6-3	TRBJ2-1	TGTGCCAGCAGTTATTTCGGCAAGAGCTCCTACAATGAGCAGTTCTTC	CASSYFGKSSYNEQFF
NA	TRBD2	TRBV12-3/TRBV12-4	TRBJ2-5	TGTGCCAGCAGTTTAGCTGCCAGCGGGAGGGCCCAAGAGACCCAGTACTTC	CASSLAASGRAQETQYF
few	TRBD1	TRBV12-3/TRBV12-4	TRBJ1-5	TGTGCCAGCAGGGGACAGGGGGCAGGCAATCAGCCCCAGCATTTT	CASRGQGAGNQPQHF
few	NA	TRBV21-1	TRBJ2-1	TGTGCCAGTGGGGTAGCGGGAGGGCCGGTCGGTGAGCAGTTCTTC	CASGVAGGPVGEQFF
NA	TRBD2	TRBV14	TRBJ2-1	TGTGCCAGCAGTCGATACACTAGCGGGGGGGCATATGAGCAGTTCTTC	CASSRYTSGGAYEQFF
many	NA	TRBV12-3/TRBV12-4	TRBJ1-1	TGTGCCAGCAGTTTTGAAGGAACTGAAGCTTTCTTT	CASSFEGTEAFF
few	NA	TRBV6-2/TRBV6-3	TRBJ1-2	TGTGCCAGCAGCCTGGGGGGGCAGCTCTATGGCTACACCTTC	CASSLGGQLYGYTF
few	NA	TRBV9	TRBJ2-1	TGTGCCAGCAGCGTGACCGGGACGGAGTACAATGAGCAGTTCTTC	CASSVTGTEYNEQFF
NA	NA	TRBV29-1	TRBJ2-3	TGCAGCGTTGAAACAGGTAGCACAGATACGCAGTATTTT	CSVETGSTDTQYF
NA	NA	TRBV6-2/TRBV6-3	TRBJ2-7	TGTGCCAGCAGTTCCCTCCAGAGCTCCTACGAGCAGTACTTC	CASSSLQSSYEQYF
few	NA	TRBV7-6	TRBJ2-1	TGTGCCAGCAGCTTATCCATACCCCCGGGAACTGAGCAGTTCTTC	CASSLSIPPGTEQFF
NA	NA	TRBV5-1	TRBJ2-7	TGCGCCAGCAGCTTGGTCGCCAGGACCCACGAGCAGTACTTC	CASSLVARTHEQYF
NA	NA	TRBV6-1	TRBJ2-1	TGTGCCAGCAGTCAGCGTGGCGTCTACAATGAGCAGTTCTTC	CASSQRGVYNEQFF
NA	TRBD1	TRBV5-1	TRBJ1-2	TGCGCCAGCAGCACTGGACAGGGGGCGAGTGGCTACACCTTC	CASSTGQGASGYTF
NA	NA	TRBV11-1	TRBJ2-7	TGTGCCAGCAGCATCTCGGGACAAACCTACGAGCAGTACTTC	CASSISGQTYEQYF
few	NA	TRBV6-1	TRBJ2-7	TGTGCCAGCGGGGGACAGCGGGTTCCCTACGAGCAGTACTTC	CASGGQRVPYEQYF
few	TRBD2	TRBV20-1	TRBJ2-1	TGCAGTGCTAGAGCGCTAGCGGGGGGCTGGTACAATGAGCAGTTCTTC	CSARALAGGWYNEQFF
few	NA	TRBV13	TRBJ2-7	TGTGCCAGCAGCACAACAGGGAACAACGAGCAGTACTTC	CASSTTGNNEQYF
NA	TRBD1	TRBV11-2	TRBJ2-7	TGTGCCAGCAGCCCGCGACAGGGGAGTGGCGGCTACGAGCAGTACTTC	CASSPRQGSGGYEQYF
few	NA	TRBV29-1	TRBJ2-1	TGCAGCGTTAAGGCAAAATGGACAGACAATGAGCAGTTCTTC	CSVKAKWTDNEQFF
NA	TRBD1	TRBV7-9	TRBJ1-1	TGTGCCAGCAGCTTTACAGGGGGGAGCCCTGAAGCTTTCTTT	CASSFTGGSPEAFF
NA	NA	TRBV20-1	TRBJ2-7	TGCAGTGCCAGGAACAGGCGACGCTCCTACGAGCAGTACTTC	CSARNRRRSYEQYF
once	NA	TRBV29-1	TRBJ1-1	TGCAGCGTGGAAGGGGATACCGGGACTGAAGCTTTCTTT	CSVEGDTGTEAFF
NA	NA	TRBV11-2	TRBJ2-7	TGTGCCAGCAGCTTATTATTGAGCTCCTACGAGCAGTACTTC	CASSLLLSSYEQYF
few	NA	TRBV6-1	TRBJ1-1	TGTGCCAGCAGTGAACTTTCGGGGAACACTGAAGCTTTCTTT	CASSELSGNTEAFF
NA	NA	TRBV5-1	TRBJ1-2	TGCGCCAGCAGGTCTAAACAGGGCAACTATGGCTACACCTTC	CASRSKQGNYGYTF
few	TRBD1	TRBV5-1	TRBJ2-3	TGCGCCAGCAGCCCGGACAGGGCGGGAGATACGCAGTATTTT	CASSPDRAGDTQYF
NA	NA	TRBV12-5	TRBJ2-7	TGTGCTAGTGGTTTGGTATCCAGATCCTCCTACGAGCAGTACTTC	CASGLVSRSSYEQYF
NA	NA	TRBV4-3	TRBJ2-7	TGCGCCAGCAGCCAAGGGGCCTGGGGGGTTGGGTCCTACTACGAGCAGTACTTC	CASSQGAWGVGSYYEQYF
few	NA	TRBV10-3	TRBJ2-2	TGTGCCATCAGTGAGTCCCCTCTCCACGTCACCGGGGAGCTGTTTTTT	CAISESPLHVTGELFF
NA	TRBD2	TRBV11-2	TRBJ2-1	TGTGCCAGCAGCAATAGCGGGAGACAGGACAATGAGCAGTTCTTC	CASSNSGRQDNEQFF
few	TRBD1	TRBV7-2	TRBJ1-6	TGTGCCAGCAGCAGCGCCGGGACAGGGTACTCACCCCTCCACTTT	CASSSAGTGYSPLHF
few	TRBD1	TRBV12-3/TRBV12-4	TRBJ2-5	TGTGCCAGCAGCAGGACAGGGAGTGGAGAGACCCAGTACTTC	CASSRTGSGETQYF
NA	TRBD2	TRBV20-1	TRBJ2-1	TGCAGTGCTAGAGATCGGACTAGCGGCTCCTACAATGAGCAGTTCTTC	CSARDRTSGSYNEQFF
many	NA	TRBV12-3/TRBV12-4	TRBJ2-7	TGTGCCAGCCCCGGTCCTGGGCCCTACGAGCAGTACTTC	CASPGPGPYEQYF
NA	NA	TRBV25-1	TRBJ2-5	TGTGCCAGCAGTGGGTATGGGGCAGAGACCCAGTACTTC	CASSGYGAETQYF
few	NA	TRBV12-3/TRBV12-4	TRBJ2-1	TGTGCCAGCACCTCCAGTGACAACTACAATGAGCAGTTCTTC	CASTSSDNYNEQFF
NA	TRBD1	TRBV29-1	TRBJ2-7	TGCAGCGTTAAAACAGGGGGCGCGGGGGAGCAGTACTTC	CSVKTGGAGEQYF
few	TRBD2	TRBV5-1	TRBJ2-3	TGCGCCAGCAGCTTGGGATGGGGACTAGCGGGATCCACAGATACGCAGTATTTT	CASSLGWGLAGSTDTQYF
NA	NA	TRBV20-1	TRBJ2-1	TGCAGTGCTAGAGATCTTAGTGGGAAGAATGAGCAGTTCTTC	CSARDLSGKNEQFF
NA	NA	TRBV20-1	TRBJ1-1	TGCAGTGCTAAGGACATTTACACTGAAGCTTTCTTT	CSAKDIYTEAFF
NA	NA	TRBV29-1	TRBJ2-3	TGCAGCGGTAGTCGGCCCCGGACAGATACGCAGTATTTT	CSGSRPRTDTQYF
few	NA	TRBV6-1	TRBJ2-7	TGTGCCAGCAGACAACCCGGGACCAGCTACGAGCAGTACTTC	CASRQPGTSYEQYF
few	TRBD2	TRBV4-3	TRBJ2-2	TGCGCCAGCAGCCAAAGAGGGCGGGGGGACGACACCGGGGAGCTGTTTTTT	CASSQRGRGDDTGELFF
NA	NA	TRBV4-1	TRBJ2-5	TGCGCCAGCAGCCTGGACCTCACTTGGGCCCAGTACTTC	CASSLDLTWAQYF
NA	TRBD2	TRBV5-1	TRBJ2-1	TGCGCCAGCAGCTTGTCCCCTAGCGGAGGAAGAGATGAGCAGTTCTTC	CASSLSPSGGRDEQFF
few	TRBD2	TRBV20-1	TRBJ2-1	TGCAGTGCTAGAGAAAGGGGCGGGAGCCTCGGCGGGAATGAGCAGTTCTTC	CSARERGGSLGGNEQFF